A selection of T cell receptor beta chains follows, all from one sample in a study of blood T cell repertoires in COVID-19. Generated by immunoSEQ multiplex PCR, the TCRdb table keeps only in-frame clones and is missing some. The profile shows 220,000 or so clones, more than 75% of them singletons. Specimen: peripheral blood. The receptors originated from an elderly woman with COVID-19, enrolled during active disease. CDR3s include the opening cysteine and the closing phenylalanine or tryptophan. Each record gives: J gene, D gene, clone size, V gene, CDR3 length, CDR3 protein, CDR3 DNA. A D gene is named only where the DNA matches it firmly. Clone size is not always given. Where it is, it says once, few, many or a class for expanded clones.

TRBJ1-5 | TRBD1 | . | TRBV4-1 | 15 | CASSQGTGGDQPQHF | TGCGCCAGCAGCCAAGGGACAGGGGGCGATCAGCCCCAGCATTTT
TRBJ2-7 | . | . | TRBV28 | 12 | CASSLRGYEQYF | TGTGCCAGCAGTTTAAGGGGTTACGAGCAGTACTTC
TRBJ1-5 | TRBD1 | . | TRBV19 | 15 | CASTHPGQINQPQHF | TGTGCCAGTACTCACCCGGGACAGATCAATCAGCCCCAGCATTTT
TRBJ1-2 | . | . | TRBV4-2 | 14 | CASSQDPRDYGYTF | TGTGCCAGCAGCCAAGACCCCAGGGACTATGGCTACACCTTC
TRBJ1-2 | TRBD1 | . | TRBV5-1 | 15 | CASSLALGQTYGYTF | TGCGCCAGCAGCTTGGCCTTGGGACAGACTTATGGCTACACCTTC
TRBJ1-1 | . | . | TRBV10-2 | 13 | CASSDTVNTEAFF | TGCGCCAGCAGCGATACAGTGAACACTGAAGCTTTCTTT
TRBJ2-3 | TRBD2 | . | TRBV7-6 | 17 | CASSLNPAGVGTDTQYF | TGTGCCAGCAGCTTAAATCCAGCGGGAGTAGGGACAGATACGCAGTATTTT
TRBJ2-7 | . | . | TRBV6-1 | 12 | CASSEVIEVQYF | TGTGCCAGCAGTGAAGTTATCGAGGTGCAGTACTTC
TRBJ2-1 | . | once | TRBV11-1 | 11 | CASSLDNEQFF | TGTGCCAGCAGCCTTGACAATGAGCAGTTCTTC
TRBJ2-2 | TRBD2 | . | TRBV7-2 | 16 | CASSSHGTTNTGELFF | TGTGCCAGCAGCTCCCATGGGACTACTAACACCGGGGAGCTGTTTTTT
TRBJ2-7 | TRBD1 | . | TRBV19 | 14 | CASSTTGIRDEQYF | TGTGCCAGTAGTACGACAGGGATACGTGACGAGCAGTACTTC